This entry lists 20 T cell receptor beta chains sequenced from one sample in a study of a mutant IDH1 vaccine in newly diagnosed glioma. TCRdb keeps only in-frame clones here, not all; method: immunoSEQ multiplex PCR. This table has about 84,000 clones, 75% to 90% appearing once. The time point was: week 47, end of study. Topical imiquimod was applied with each vaccine dose, which held 300 ug of mutant IDH1 20-mer peptide. The antigens for these receptors are not known. The specimen was PBMCs, collected from a glioma patient whose treatment included an IDH1 peptide vaccine. Receptors originate from a man aged 40-49 years with glioma.

The chain couples TRBV7-2 to TRBJ2-7; D call uncertain. V was clipped by 2 bases and J by 2 bases, with 7 bases between them. Looked up from germline, CDR1 is SGHTA and CDR2 is FQGNSA. This CDR3 has 13 amino acids. In DNA, the CDR3 is TGTGCCAGCAGCTTACACGGAGCCTACGAGCAGTACTTC. Amino acid sequence: CASSLHGAYEQYF.

The chain recombines TRBV14 with TRBJ2-5; D gene unclear. Trimming stripped 4 bases from V and 4 bases from J, with 13 bases between. The CDR3 loop spans 14 amino acids. Germline V gene data show CDR1 as SGHDN and CDR2 as FVKESK. CDR3 amino acids: CASSLTRTGETQYF. In DNA, the CDR3 is TGTGCCAGCAGCCTGACCCGGACGGGAGAGACCCAGTACTTC.

Turning to this clone: The junction departs from the called germline gene at one end, perhaps through a read error. The gene calls are TRBV7-7 and TRBJ2-6; D is perhaps TRBD2 (5 bases). Germline CDR1 reads SSHAT; CDR2 reads FNYEAQ (reference sequence). This CDR3 has 18 residues. CDR3 nucleotide sequence: TGTGCTAGCAGCTTAGCGAGGGTTCTAACATCTGGGGCCAACGTCCTGACTTTC. Translation: CASSLARVLTSGANVLTF.

V gene TRBV7-8 combines with J gene TRBJ2-2; 11 bases agree with TRBD2. CDR1 is SGHVS, CDR2 FQNEAQ, per germline. After removal of 3 bases from V and 1 base from J, the junction contained 4 bases not matched to a gene. The CDR3 sequence is 17 residues long. DNA of the CDR3: TGTGCCAGCAGCTTGCAGGGACTAGCGGTGAACACCGGGGAGCTGTTTTTT. Residues: CASSLQGLAVNTGELFF. Full variable domain (remainder filled in from reference TRBV7-8 and TRBJ2-2): GAGVSQSPRYKVAKRGQDVALRCDPISGHVSLFWYQQALGQGPEFLTYFQNEAQLDKSGLPSDRFFAERPEGSVSTLKIQRTQQEDSAVYLCASSLQGLAVNTGELFFGEGSRLTVL.

The chain couples TRBV2 to TRBJ2-7; D call uncertain. Germline V gene sequence: CDR1 SNHLY, CDR2 FYNNEI. Trimming stripped 3 bases from V and 7 bases from J, with 10 bases between. The CDR3 consists of 12 residues. This CDR3 reads CASSESPREQYF. As DNA, the CDR3 is TGTGCCAGCAGTGAGAGTCCGAGGGAGCAGTACTTC.

J is TRBJ2-6 and V is TRBV5-1; 7 bases are a match to TRBD1. CDR1 and CDR2 from the germline V gene are SGHRS and YFSETQ. V shed 6 bases and J 2 bases; nucleotides not matched to a gene: 2. The CDR3 length is 14 residues. CDR3 bases: TGCGCCAGCACCGACAGGGCTGGGGCCAACGTCCTGACTTTC. Its protein product is CASTDRAGANVLTF.

This chain connects TRBV18 to TRBJ1-2; 7 bases agree with TRBD1. Trimming took 3 bases from V and 1 from J; bases not matched to a gene: 2. In germline, CDR1 is KGHSH, CDR2 LQKENI. This CDR3 contains 14 residues. The CDR3 sequence: CASSPGTVNYGYTF. CDR3 DNA sequence: TGTGCCAGCTCACCCGGGACAGTTAACTATGGCTACACCTTC. The whole variable domain, remainder taken from reference TRBV18 and TRBJ1-2, is NAGVMQNPRHLVRRRGQEARLRCSPMKGHSHVYWYRQLPEEGLKFMVYLQKENIIDESGMPKERFSAEFPKEGPSILRIQQVVRGDSAAYFCASSPGTVNYGYTFGSGTRLTVV.

This clone appeared a few times. The chain couples TRBV21-1 to TRBJ1-1; the DNA was not compared with TRBD1, the D call given in the table. TRBV21-1 is listed as a pseudogene. The CDR3 extends over 14 amino acids. The DNA of the CDR3 is TGTGCCAGCAGCAAGTTGGGACAGAACACTGAAGCTTTCTTT. It specifies CASSKLGQNTEAFF.

This chain uses TRBV11-2 with TRBJ2-1; 7 bases fit TRBD2. This CDR3 contains 17 residues. Trimming at V came to 3 bases and at J to 2 bases, leaving 10 bases not matched to a gene. Germline loops: CDR1 SGHAT, CDR2 FQNNGV. DNA of the CDR3: TGTGCCAGCAGCTTGCTGGCTACCGGGGGGACCTACAATGAGCAGTTCTTC. As protein: CASSLLATGGTYNEQFF.

This clone came up a few times. This rearrangement joins TRBV6-5 to TRBJ1-2; D is ambiguous. This CDR3 comprises 14 residues. Germline CDR1 MNHEY, CDR2 SVGAGI. The V end lost 7 bases, the J end lost 0 bases, and 12 bases lay between the germline ends. This CDR3 is CASKGPPANYGYTF. CDR3 coding DNA: TGTGCCAGCAAAGGTCCTCCGGCTAACTATGGCTACACCTTC.

This clone was counted a single time. The chain recombines TRBV6-1 with TRBJ1-2, with TRBD1 matching over 12 bases. CDR1 is MNHNS, CDR2 SASEGT, per germline. With V trimmed by 4 bases and J by 7 bases, 4 bases remained unmatched. The CDR3 has 14 amino acids. The CDR3 is CASSAGTGGFGYTF. The DNA of the CDR3 is TGTGCCAGCAGTGCTGGGACAGGGGGCTTTGGCTACACCTTC.

The chain has TRBV5-1 and TRBJ1-2; the match to TRBD1 covers 11 bases. V lost 1 base and J lost 4; bases outside the gene matches: 6. Germline V gives CDR1 SGHRS, CDR2 YFSETQ. The CDR3 is made up of 16 amino acids. The CDR3 sequence: CASSLTGTGGIYGYTF. The CDR3 bases are TGCGCCAGCAGCTTGACTGGGACAGGGGGTATCTATGGCTACACCTTC.

This sequence joins TRBV5-6 and TRBJ1-6, with TRBD1 matching over 7 bases. Germline lookup yields CDR1 SGHDT and CDR2 YYEEEE. CDR3 size: 15 residues. V was pared by 6 bases and J by 8 bases, with 11 bases of the junction left unmatched. CDR3 loop: CASTTPGGGDSPLHF. The CDR3 coding sequence is TGTGCCAGCACTACCCCAGGGGGGGGTGATTCACCCCTCCACTTT.

This chain uses TRBV19 with TRBJ2-7; no clear D. CDR3 length equals 13 residues. The V and J ends lost 3 bases and 3 bases respectively, with 9 bases between them. Germline CDR1 LNHDA, CDR2 SQIVND (reference sequence). CDR3 coding DNA: TGTGCCAGTAGTATGGCAAGCTTCTACGAGCAGTACTTC. Its protein is CASSMASFYEQYF.

This chain joins TRBV5-1 and TRBJ2-2, with 11 bases fitting TRBD1. Per the germline V gene, CDR1 is SGHRS and CDR2 is YFSETQ. This CDR3 is 16 amino acids long. The V and J ends lost 0 bases and 4 bases, in that order; junction bases with no gene match: 2. CDR3 nucleotides: TGCGCCAGCAGCTTGGGGACAGGGGGCATCACCGGGGAGCTGTTTTTT. Translation gives CASSLGTGGITGELFF.

CDR3 protein: CARAPTPGQGVYEQYF. Written as DNA, the CDR3 is TGTGCCAGAGCCCCGACGCCGGGACAGGGGGTTTACGAGCAGTACTTC. This rearrangement joins TRBV2 to TRBJ2-7, with TRBD1 matching over 11 bases. The CDR3 runs to 16 residues. Germline-derived CDR1 and CDR2 are SNHLY and FYNNEI. V was clipped by 9 bases and J by 4 bases; unmatched bases: 14.

The rearrangement joins TRBV7-2 to TRBJ2-3, with D possibly called TRBD1 or TRBD2 (5 bases each). CDR1 is SGHTA and CDR2 is FQGNSA in the germline V gene. The CDR3 runs 15 residues. V was trimmed by 5 bases and J by 0 bases, leaving 12 bases between them. The chain's CDR3 is CASSHRDGSTDTQYF. CDR3 nucleotides: TGTGCCAGCAGCCACCGGGACGGGAGCACAGATACGCAGTATTTT.

In the case of this clone: One end of the junction is discordant with germline, which a read error may explain. The chain carries TRBV4-3 and TRBJ2-7; 7 nucleotides agree with TRBD1. Per the germline V gene, CDR1 is LGHNA and CDR2 is YSLEER. The CDR3 length is 14 residues. The CDR3 DNA is TGCGCCAGCAGCCAAGTGACAGGGTCCTCCGAGCAGTACTTC. It is translated as CASSQVTGSSEQYF.

The CDR3 DNA reads TGTGCCAGCAGTGAATACGAGGGGTCTGACTATGGCTACACCTTC. This translates into CASSEYEGSDYGYTF. The rearrangement links TRBV25-1 to TRBJ1-2; D possibly corresponds to TRBD1 (5 bases). The CDR3 consists of 15 residues. Per germline, CDR1 MGHDK and CDR2 SYGVNS. V was pared by 0 bases and J by 3 bases, with 11 bases between.

The rearrangement links TRBV5-6 to TRBJ2-7; D is possibly TRBD1 or TRBD2 (5 bases each). Trimming pared 4 bases from V and 2 bases from J, leaving 19 bases between. The CDR3 is 16 residues long. The germline V gene has CDR1 SGHDT and CDR2 YYEEEE. CDR3 nucleotide sequence: TGTGCCAGCAGCCGAACAAGGGGCACGGGAACCTACGAGCAGTACTTC. It codes for CASSRTRGTGTYEQYF.